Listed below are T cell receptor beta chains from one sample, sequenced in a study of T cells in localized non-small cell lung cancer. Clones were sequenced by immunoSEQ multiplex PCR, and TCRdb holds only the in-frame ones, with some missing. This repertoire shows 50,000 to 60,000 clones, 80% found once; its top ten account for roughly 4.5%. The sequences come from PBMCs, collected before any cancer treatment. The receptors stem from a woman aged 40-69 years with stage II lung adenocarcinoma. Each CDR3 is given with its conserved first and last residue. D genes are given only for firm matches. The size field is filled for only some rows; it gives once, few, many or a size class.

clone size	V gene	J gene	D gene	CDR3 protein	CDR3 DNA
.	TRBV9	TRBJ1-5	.	CASSAQGVNQPQHF	TGTGCCAGCAGCGCCCAGGGAGTAAATCAGCCCCAGCATTTT
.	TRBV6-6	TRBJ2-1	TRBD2	CASFSSGLNNEQFF	TGTGCCAGCTTTTCTAGCGGGCTTAACAATGAGCAGTTCTTC
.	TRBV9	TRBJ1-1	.	CASSVVSPDQVNTEAFF	TGTGCCAGCAGCGTAGTGTCGCCCGATCAGGTGAACACTGAAGCTTTCTTT
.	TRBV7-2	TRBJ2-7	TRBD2	CASSLGNSGAPYEQYF	TGTGCCAGCAGCTTAGGGAATAGCGGGGCACCCTACGAGCAGTACTTC
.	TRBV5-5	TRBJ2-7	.	CASRTQPVLSLDYEQYF	TGTGCCAGCAGAACTCAACCCGTCCTCTCTCTAGACTACGAGCAGTACTTC
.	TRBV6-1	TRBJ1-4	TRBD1	CASTGGGGNEKLFF	TGTGCCAGCACAGGGGGAGGGGGGAATGAAAAACTGTTTTTT
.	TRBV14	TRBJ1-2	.	CASSQVAAYGYTF	TGTGCCAGCAGCCAAGTTGCAGCCTATGGCTACACCTTC
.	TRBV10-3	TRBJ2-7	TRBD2	CAISELAGEQYF	TGTGCCATCAGTGAGCTAGCGGGGGAGCAGTACTTC
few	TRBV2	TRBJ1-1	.	CASSLGLNTEAFF	TGTGCCAGCAGTTTAGGGTTGAACACTGAAGCTTTCTTT
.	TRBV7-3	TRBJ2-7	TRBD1	CASSLDRGYEQYF	TGTGCCAGCAGCTTGGACAGGGGCTACGAGCAGTACTTC
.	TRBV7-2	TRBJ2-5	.	CASSLDWGSLVDHF	TGTGCCAGCAGCTTAGATTGGGGCAGTCTCGTAGATCACTTC
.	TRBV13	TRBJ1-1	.	CATLGGNTEAFF	TGTGCCACCCTGGGGGGGAACACTGAAGCTTTCTTT
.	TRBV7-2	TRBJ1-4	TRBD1	CASSSSAGGPEKLFF	TGTGCCAGCAGCTCGTCAGCAGGGGGACCTGAAAAACTGTTTTTT
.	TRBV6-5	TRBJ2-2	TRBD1	CASRQPGQGSGELFF	TGTGCCAGCAGGCAACCGGGACAGGGTTCCGGGGAGCTGTTTTTT
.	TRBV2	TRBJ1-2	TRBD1	CASSARDRGFYGYTF	TGTGCCAGCAGCGCACGGGACAGGGGATTCTATGGCTACACCTTC